This is a list of T cell receptor beta chains from one sample in a study of blood T cell repertoires in COVID-19. Libraries were prepared by immunoSEQ multiplex PCR; TCRdb keeps only in-frame clonotypes and omits some of them. Of roughly 170,000 clones listed, around 83% are singletons. The sequencing input was PBMCs or T cells enriched from blood (not recorded which). These receptors were obtained from a woman aged 50 to 60 in a cohort exposed to, infected with or recovered from COVID-19 (not recorded which). Each CDR3 is given with its conserved first and last residue. D genes are given only for firm matches. Not every row has a clone size; where given, it reads once, few, many or a size class.

d_gene: TRBD1; abundance: once; j_gene: TRBJ1-6; len: 15; v_gene: TRBV28; CDR3aa: CASSPPTGSNSPLHF; CDR3nt: TGTGCCAGCAGTCCACCGACAGGGTCTAATTCACCCCTCCACTTT
d_gene: TRBD2; abundance: once; j_gene: TRBJ2-5; len: 15; v_gene: TRBV3-1/TRBV3-2; CDR3aa: CASTLTLAGKETQYF; CDR3nt: TGTGCCAGCACCCTGACTCTAGCGGGGAAAGAGACCCAGTACTTC
d_gene: .; abundance: .; j_gene: TRBJ1-1; len: 13; v_gene: TRBV14; CDR3aa: CASAKLLHTEAFF; CDR3nt: TGTGCCAGCGCGAAACTGCTCCACACTGAAGCTTTCTTT
d_gene: TRBD1; abundance: .; j_gene: TRBJ2-2; len: 18; v_gene: TRBV9; CDR3aa: CASSVGLTGGTNTGELFF; CDR3nt: TGTGCCAGCAGCGTGGGTTTAACAGGGGGAACGAACACCGGGGAGCTGTTTTTT
d_gene: .; abundance: .; j_gene: TRBJ1-1; len: 11; v_gene: TRBV9; CDR3aa: CASSPGTEAFF; CDR3nt: TGTGCCAGCAGCCCAGGCACTGAAGCTTTCTTT
d_gene: .; abundance: medium-sized; j_gene: TRBJ1-2; len: 15; v_gene: TRBV30; CDR3aa: CAWSPVRGEALGYTF; CDR3nt: TGTGCCTGGAGTCCAGTCCGGGGGGAAGCTCTCGGCTACACCTTC
d_gene: .; abundance: once; j_gene: TRBJ2-2; len: 12; v_gene: TRBV9; CDR3aa: CASSVSSGELFF; CDR3nt: TGTGCCAGCAGCGTATCGAGCGGGGAGCTGTTTTTT
d_gene: TRBD1; abundance: .; j_gene: TRBJ1-2; len: 14; v_gene: TRBV6-5; CDR3aa: CASSPTGANYGYTF; CDR3nt: TGTGCCAGCAGTCCAACAGGGGCTAACTATGGCTACACCTTC
d_gene: TRBD1; abundance: .; j_gene: TRBJ2-2; len: 15; v_gene: TRBV7-7; CDR3aa: CASSEDRGNTGELFF; CDR3nt: TGTGCTAGCAGCGAAGACAGGGGCAACACCGGGGAGCTGTTTTTT
d_gene: TRBD2; abundance: .; j_gene: TRBJ2-7; len: 14; v_gene: TRBV7-8; CDR3aa: CASSRSGGAGEQYF; CDR3nt: TGTGCCAGCAGCCGAAGCGGGGGGGCGGGCGAGCAGTACTTC
d_gene: .; abundance: .; j_gene: TRBJ1-2; len: 13; v_gene: TRBV6-5; CDR3aa: CASSWTVLYGYTF; CDR3nt: TGTGCCAGCAGTTGGACAGTCCTGTATGGCTACACCTTC
d_gene: .; abundance: .; j_gene: TRBJ2-3; len: 11; v_gene: TRBV12-3/TRBV12-4; CDR3aa: CASRGAFLQYF; CDR3nt: TGTGCCAGCAGGGGGGCATTTCTTCAGTATTTT
d_gene: .; abundance: .; j_gene: TRBJ2-1; len: 15; v_gene: TRBV5-6; CDR3aa: CASSLRGHFYNEQFF; CDR3nt: TGTGCCAGCAGCTTAAGAGGACACTTCTACAATGAGCAGTTCTTC
d_gene: .; abundance: .; j_gene: TRBJ1-3; len: 16; v_gene: TRBV15; CDR3aa: CATSRGFGDRRDTIYF; CDR3nt: TGTGCCACCAGCAGAGGGTTTGGTGACCGGAGAGACACCATATATTTT
d_gene: TRBD1; abundance: .; j_gene: TRBJ1-6; len: 17; v_gene: TRBV10-3; CDR3aa: CAISEIPGQGSNSPLHF; CDR3nt: TGTGCCATCAGTGAAATCCCGGGACAGGGGTCTAATTCACCCCTCCACTTT
d_gene: TRBD1; abundance: once; j_gene: TRBJ2-2; len: 16; v_gene: TRBV9; CDR3aa: CASSALDRNLAGELFF; CDR3nt: TGTGCCAGCAGCGCCCTGGACAGGAATCTTGCCGGGGAGCTGTTTTTT
d_gene: TRBD1; abundance: .; j_gene: TRBJ1-1; len: 14; v_gene: TRBV6-5; CDR3aa: CASRAGQGGTEAFF; CDR3nt: TGTGCCAGCAGGGCCGGACAGGGTGGCACTGAAGCTTTCTTT
d_gene: TRBD2; abundance: .; j_gene: TRBJ2-5; len: 15; v_gene: TRBV6-2/TRBV6-3; CDR3aa: CASSRASGGGETQYF; CDR3nt: TGTGCCAGCAGTCGGGCTAGCGGGGGCGGAGAGACCCAGTACTTC
d_gene: TRBD2; abundance: few; j_gene: TRBJ2-7; len: 14; v_gene: TRBV6-2/TRBV6-3; CDR3aa: CASSYLLTGGEQYF; CDR3nt: TGTGCCAGCAGTTACTTGCTCACGGGGGGCGAGCAGTACTTC
d_gene: .; abundance: .; j_gene: TRBJ2-1; len: 14; v_gene: TRBV2; CDR3aa: CATATFVTSNEQFF; CDR3nt: TGTGCCACCGCCACTTTTGTGACTAGCAATGAGCAGTTCTTC
d_gene: TRBD2; abundance: .; j_gene: TRBJ2-7; len: 14; v_gene: TRBV28; CDR3aa: CASSRTSGSYEQYF; CDR3nt: TGTGCCAGCAGCCGGACTAGCGGGAGCTACGAGCAGTACTTC
d_gene: .; abundance: .; j_gene: TRBJ2-5; len: 11; v_gene: TRBV18; CDR3aa: CASSPQETQYF; CDR3nt: TGTGCCAGCTCCCCTCAAGAGACCCAGTACTTC
d_gene: .; abundance: once; j_gene: TRBJ2-3; len: 17; v_gene: TRBV28; CDR3aa: CASSLESRGTSTDTQYF; CDR3nt: TGTGCCAGCAGTTTAGAATCGCGGGGAACTAGCACAGATACGCAGTATTTT
d_gene: .; abundance: .; j_gene: TRBJ2-6; len: 17; v_gene: TRBV2; CDR3aa: CASSVGGGISGANVLTF; CDR3nt: TGTGCCAGCAGTGTAGGTGGAGGGATCTCTGGGGCCAACGTCCTGACTTTC
d_gene: .; abundance: .; j_gene: TRBJ2-5; len: 14; v_gene: TRBV11-1; CDR3aa: CASSLDGLEETQYF; CDR3nt: TGTGCCAGCAGCTTAGACGGTCTAGAAGAGACCCAGTACTTC
d_gene: .; abundance: .; j_gene: TRBJ1-3; len: 18; v_gene: TRBV9; CDR3aa: CASSVSLSTANSGNTIYF; CDR3nt: TGTGCCAGCAGCGTATCCCTTTCTACAGCCAACTCTGGAAACACCATATATTTT
d_gene: .; abundance: .; j_gene: TRBJ2-4; len: 13; v_gene: TRBV18; CDR3aa: CASSPDILDIQYF; CDR3nt: TGTGCCAGCTCACCAGACATTTTGGACATTCAGTACTTC
d_gene: TRBD1; abundance: once; j_gene: TRBJ2-4; len: 16; v_gene: TRBV5-1; CDR3aa: CASSGGTGFGENIQYF; CDR3nt: TGCGCCAGCAGCGGTGGGACAGGGTTCGGGGAAAACATTCAGTACTTC
d_gene: TRBD1; abundance: .; j_gene: TRBJ2-7; len: 15; v_gene: TRBV28; CDR3aa: CASSRPDRGTHEQYF; CDR3nt: TGTGCCAGCAGTCGACCCGACAGGGGGACCCACGAGCAGTACTTC
d_gene: .; abundance: .; j_gene: TRBJ2-7; len: 14; v_gene: TRBV7-9; CDR3aa: CASTREGATYEQYF; CDR3nt: TGTGCCAGCACCCGTGAGGGAGCCACCTACGAGCAGTACTTC
d_gene: .; abundance: once; j_gene: TRBJ2-6; len: 16; v_gene: TRBV6-1; CDR3aa: CASSERSSSGANVLTF; CDR3nt: TGTGCCAGCAGTGAACGATCCAGCTCTGGGGCCAACGTCCTGACTTTC
d_gene: .; abundance: .; j_gene: TRBJ2-7; len: 13; v_gene: TRBV6-5; CDR3aa: CASSTDTGYEQYF; CDR3nt: TGTGCCAGCAGTACCGACACGGGGTACGAGCAGTACTTC
d_gene: TRBD1; abundance: .; j_gene: TRBJ2-2; len: 21; v_gene: TRBV23-1; CDR3aa: CASSQSPARDRSAGNTGELFF; CDR3nt: TGCGCCAGCAGTCAATCTCCCGCTAGGGACAGGTCAGCTGGAAACACCGGGGAGCTGTTTTTT
d_gene: TRBD2; abundance: .; j_gene: TRBJ2-5; len: 17; v_gene: TRBV24-1; CDR3aa: CATSAWTSGLHQETQYF; CDR3nt: TGTGCCACCAGTGCCTGGACTAGCGGGTTGCACCAAGAGACCCAGTACTTC
d_gene: .; abundance: once; j_gene: TRBJ1-5; len: 15; v_gene: TRBV2; CDR3aa: CASSGRGTSNQPQHF; CDR3nt: TGTGCCAGCAGTGGTAGGGGGACCAGCAATCAGCCCCAGCATTTT
d_gene: .; abundance: .; j_gene: TRBJ1-4; len: 12; v_gene: TRBV30; CDR3aa: CAWSGDNEKLFF; CDR3nt: TGTGCCTGGAGCGGGGATAATGAAAAACTGTTTTTT
d_gene: TRBD2; abundance: .; j_gene: TRBJ2-3; len: 17; v_gene: TRBV7-8; CDR3aa: CASSLVDGGLASDTQYF; CDR3nt: TGTGCCAGCAGCTTAGTGGATGGGGGACTAGCGTCAGATACGCAGTATTTT
d_gene: TRBD1; abundance: .; j_gene: TRBJ1-1; len: 17; v_gene: TRBV10-3; CDR3aa: CAISEGAHRGRNTEAFF; CDR3nt: TGTGCCATCAGTGAGGGCGCCCACAGGGGGCGAAACACTGAAGCTTTCTTT
d_gene: .; abundance: .; j_gene: TRBJ1-6; len: 16; v_gene: TRBV27; CDR3aa: CASSWSQQGSDSPLHF; CDR3nt: TGTGCCAGCAGTTGGTCCCAACAGGGATCCGATTCACCCCTCCACTTT
d_gene: .; abundance: .; j_gene: TRBJ1-6; len: 15; v_gene: TRBV5-6; CDR3aa: CASSLESGLSSPLHF; CDR3nt: TGTGCCAGCAGCTTGGAATCCGGGTTAAGTTCACCCCTCCACTTT
d_gene: .; abundance: .; j_gene: TRBJ2-1; len: 19; v_gene: TRBV28; CDR3aa: CASSLPEPWGGSSYNEQFF; CDR3nt: TGTGCCAGCAGTTTACCGGAGCCTTGGGGTGGGAGCTCCTACAATGAGCAGTTCTTC
d_gene: TRBD1; abundance: .; j_gene: TRBJ1-6; len: 14; v_gene: TRBV7-2; CDR3aa: CASSDRGSNSPLHF; CDR3nt: TGTGCCAGCAGCGACAGGGGAAGCAATTCACCCCTCCACTTT
d_gene: TRBD1; abundance: .; j_gene: TRBJ1-3; len: 17; v_gene: TRBV4-1; CDR3aa: CASSQFSTGHPGNTIYF; CDR3nt: TGCGCCAGCAGCCAATTTTCGACAGGGCATCCCGGAAACACCATATATTTT
d_gene: TRBD1; abundance: many; j_gene: TRBJ2-7; len: 14; v_gene: TRBV2; CDR3aa: CASRRGQSTYEQYF; CDR3nt: TGTGCCAGCAGGAGGGGACAGTCAACCTACGAGCAGTACTTC
d_gene: TRBD1; abundance: .; j_gene: TRBJ1-5; len: 13; v_gene: TRBV30; CDR3aa: CAWSDRGPGAGHF; CDR3nt: TGTGCCTGGAGCGACAGGGGTCCGGGCGCTGGCCATTTT
d_gene: .; abundance: .; j_gene: TRBJ2-5; len: 13; v_gene: TRBV7-9; CDR3aa: CASSLSGEETQYF; CDR3nt: TGTGCCAGCAGCTTATCAGGGGAGGAGACCCAGTACTTC
d_gene: TRBD2; abundance: .; j_gene: TRBJ2-5; len: 13; v_gene: TRBV6-5; CDR3aa: CASNKREWETQYF; CDR3nt: TGTGCCAGCAATAAGCGGGAGTGGGAGACCCAGTACTTC